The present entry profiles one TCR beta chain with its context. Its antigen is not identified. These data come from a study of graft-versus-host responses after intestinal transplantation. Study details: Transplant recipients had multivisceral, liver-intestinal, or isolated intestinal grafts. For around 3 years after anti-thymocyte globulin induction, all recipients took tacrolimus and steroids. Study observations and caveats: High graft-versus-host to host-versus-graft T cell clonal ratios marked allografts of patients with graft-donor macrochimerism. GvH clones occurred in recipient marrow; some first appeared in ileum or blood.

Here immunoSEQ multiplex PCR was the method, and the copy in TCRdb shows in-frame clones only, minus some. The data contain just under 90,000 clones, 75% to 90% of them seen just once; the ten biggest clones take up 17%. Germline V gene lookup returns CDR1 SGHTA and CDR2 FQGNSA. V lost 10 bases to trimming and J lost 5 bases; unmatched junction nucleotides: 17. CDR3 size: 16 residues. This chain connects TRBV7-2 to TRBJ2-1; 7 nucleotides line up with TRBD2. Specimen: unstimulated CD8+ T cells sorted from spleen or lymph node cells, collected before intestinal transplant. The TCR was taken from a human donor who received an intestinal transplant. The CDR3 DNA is TGTGCCAAGTTCCCTAGCGGTAGGGAGGGCGACAATGAGCAGTTCTTC. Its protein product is CAKFPSGREGDNEQFF. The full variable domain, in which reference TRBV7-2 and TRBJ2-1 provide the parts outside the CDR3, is GAGVSQSPSNKVTEKGKDVELRCDPISGHTALYWYRQSLGQGLEFLIYFQGNSAPDKSGLPSDRFSAERTGGSVSTLTIQRTQQEDSAVYLCAKFPSGREGDNEQFFGPGTRLTVL.